The clone carrying this TCR beta chain came up a few times. Its target is unknown. This record belongs to a study of cytomegalovirus exposure and HLA in healthy donors. Study-wide results and limits: CMV antigen specificity was confirmed in vitro for a few CMV-associated chains. Most TCR sequences showed up rarely, but some public TCRs showed up in many donors.

Vbeta (60) and Jbeta (13) primers were used in the PCR. TCRdb's copy holds only in-frame clones and misses some; the assay was immunoSEQ multiplex PCR. The table lists tens of thousands of clones, 78% of them singletons. Germline CDR1 reads SGHVS; CDR2 reads FNYEAQ. This CDR3 has 15 residues. J lost 4 bases, V lost 5 bases, and 7 bases had no gene match. Source material: PBMCs. The origin of this receptor is a male donor in good health and CMV-seropositive. This rearrangement joins TRBV7-6 to TRBJ1-5, with 8 bases matching TRBD1. The CDR3 protein is CASSQSQGANQPQHF. The CDR3 nucleotides read TGTGCCAGCAGCCAGTCTCAGGGGGCAAATCAGCCCCAGCATTTT.